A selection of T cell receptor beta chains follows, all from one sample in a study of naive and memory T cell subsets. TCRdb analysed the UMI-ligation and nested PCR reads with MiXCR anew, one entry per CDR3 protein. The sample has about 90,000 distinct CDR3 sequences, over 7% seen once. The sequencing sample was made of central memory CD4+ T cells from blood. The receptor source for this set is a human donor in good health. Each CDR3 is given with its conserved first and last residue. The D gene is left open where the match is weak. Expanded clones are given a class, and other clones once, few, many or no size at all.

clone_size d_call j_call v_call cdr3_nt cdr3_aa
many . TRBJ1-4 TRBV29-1 TGCAGCGTTTACGGCGGGAGGGAAAAACTGTTTTTT CSVYGGREKLFF
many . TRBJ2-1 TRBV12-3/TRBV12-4 TGTGCCAGCAGTTTGGCACCTAATAGCGGTAATGAGCAGTTCTTC CASSLAPNSGNEQFF
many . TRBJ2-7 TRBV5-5 TGTGCCAGCAGCTTGGACCATTCCGGGAGCTCCTACGAGCAGTACTTC CASSLDHSGSSYEQYF
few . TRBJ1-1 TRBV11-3 TGTGCCAGCAGCTTAGATGGCAAATCGGGGGCGGGAGCTTTCTTT CASSLDGKSGAGAFF
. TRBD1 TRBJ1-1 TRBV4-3 TGCGCCAGCAGCCGGAAGTCCGGGACAGGGGGCACTGAAGCTTTCTTT CASSRKSGTGGTEAFF
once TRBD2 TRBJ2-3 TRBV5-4 TGTGCCAGCAGCTTGCGCGGGGGGCCCGATACGCAGTATTTT CASSLRGGPDTQYF
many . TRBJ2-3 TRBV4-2 TGTGCCAGCAGCCATAAAGCGATTTTTACAGATACGCAGTATTTT CASSHKAIFTDTQYF
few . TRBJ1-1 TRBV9 TGTGCCAGCAGCGTAGAACAGACCACTGAAGCTTTCTTT CASSVEQTTEAFF
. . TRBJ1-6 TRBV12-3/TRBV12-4 TGTGCCAGCAGCCGCCCACAGAGCTCCTATAATTCACCCCTCCACTTT CASSRPQSSYNSPLHF
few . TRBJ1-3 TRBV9 TGTGCCAGCAGCGTAGGGGGGCCCGGAAACACCATATATTTT CASSVGGPGNTIYF
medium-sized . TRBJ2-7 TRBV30 TGTGCCTGGGCCATTGCCGGGCCCAAATCCTACGAGCAGTACTTC CAWAIAGPKSYEQYF
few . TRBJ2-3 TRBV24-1 TGTGCCACCAGTGATTTGTCTGGGGGCAGGTCAGATACGCAGTATTTT CATSDLSGGRSDTQYF